Below, 28 T cell receptor beta chains from the same sample are listed, as sequenced in a study of OX40 agonist ivuxolimab in advanced cancers. Sequencing used immunoSEQ multiplex PCR; TCRdb keeps in-frame clones, though not all of them. The repertoire holds some 64,000 clones, with roughly four fifths as singletons. Sequences were derived from CD4+ or CD8+ T cells sorted from blood, sampled in a trial of the OX40 agonist ivuxolimab. These receptors came from an adult with an advanced solid tumor such as melanoma, head and neck, liver or kidney cancer.

J is TRBJ1-3 and V is TRBV4-2, with a possible D match to TRBD1 (5 bases). The CDR3 sequence is 16 residues long. CDR1 and CDR2 from the germline V gene are LGHNA and YNFKEQ. V lost 3 bases and J 1 base, leaving 13 bases between the germline ends. CDR3 protein: CASSHVPGTSGNTIYF. The CDR3 bases are TGTGCCAGCAGCCACGTGCCAGGGACTTCTGGAAACACCATATATTTT.

This clone showed up just a few times. The chain uses TRBV7-8 and TRBJ1-5, with D unresolved. With 1 base removed from V and 6 bases from J, the gap between germline ends came to 13 bases. The CDR3 contains 15 residues. Germline CDR1 reads SGHVS; CDR2 reads FQNEAQ. CDR3 amino acids: CASSLVALASQPQHF. CDR3 nucleotide sequence: TGTGCCAGCAGCTTAGTGGCCTTGGCGAGTCAGCCCCAGCATTTT. Full variable domain (missing parts from reference TRBV7-8 and TRBJ1-5): GAGVSQSPRYKVAKRGQDVALRCDPISGHVSLFWYQQALGQGPEFLTYFQNEAQLDKSGLPSDRFFAERPEGSVSTLKIQRTQQEDSAVYLCASSLVALASQPQHFGDGTRLSIL.

The J gene is TRBJ2-7, the V gene TRBV11-2; D unresolved. Trimming shortened V by 5 bases and J by 0 bases, and 17 bases separated the two germline ends. CDR1 and CDR2 from the germline V gene are SGHAT and FQNNGV. The CDR3 has 16 residues. The CDR3 sequence is CASSLMVGSFSYEQYF. The CDR3 bases are TGTGCCAGCAGCCTGATGGTCGGATCCTTCTCCTACGAGCAGTACTTC.

The V and J genes are TRBV2 and TRBJ2-2, with D perhaps TRBD1 (6 bases). This CDR3 region has 14 residues. V shed 3 bases and J shed 5 bases, with 10 bases lying between them. CDR1 SNHLY and CDR2 FYNNEI come from the germline V gene. The CDR3 protein is CASSDERGTGELFF. CDR3 in DNA: TGTGCCAGCAGTGACGAGAGGGGGACCGGGGAGCTGTTTTTT. The whole variable domain, remainder taken from reference TRBV2 and TRBJ2-2, is EPEVTQTPSHQVTQMGQEVILRCVPISNHLYFYWYRQILGQKVEFLVSFYNNEISEKSEIFDDQFSVERPDGSNFTLKIRSTKLEDSAMYFCASSDERGTGELFFGEGSRLTVL.

This clone was picked up one time. V and J are TRBV5-8 and TRBJ2-7; tentatively, D is TRBD2 (6 bases). This CDR3 has 15 amino acids. Trimming left V 4 bases short and J 2 bases short, with 16 bases between. The germline V gene has CDR1 SGHTS and CDR2 YDEGEE. CDR3 residues: CASSGERVPTYEQYF. The CDR3 DNA sequence: TGTGCCAGCAGCGGCGAGCGGGTTCCTACCTACGAGCAGTACTTC.

This clone was seen a single time. The gene calls are TRBV27 and TRBJ1-6; D ambiguous. Per germline, CDR1 MNHEY and CDR2 SMNVEV (reference sequence). Trimming removed 3 bases from V and 0 bases from J, with 9 bases in between. The CDR3 contains 16 residues. The CDR3 DNA follows: TGTGCCAGCAGTTTGGGGAGTTTCTCCTATAATTCACCCCTCCACTTT. This encodes CASSLGSFSYNSPLHF.

The chain links TRBV5-8 to TRBJ1-1; unclear D gene. Trimming took 2 bases from V and 5 from J, leaving 13 bases between them. This CDR3 is built from 14 residues. Germline loops: CDR1 SGHTS, CDR2 YDEGEE. CDR3 DNA sequence: TGTGCCAGCAGCTTAGAGTTCGGAGGGACTGAAGCTTTCTTT. Encoded protein: CASSLEFGGTEAFF.

CDR3 nucleotides: TGCAGCGTCGGACGGGCCGACGCTAACTATGGCTACACCTTC. Its translation is CSVGRADANYGYTF. V is TRBV29-1 and J is TRBJ1-2; D gene ambiguous. V lost 6 bases and J 0 bases, leaving 14 bases between the germline ends. This CDR3 spans 14 amino acids. The germline V gene has CDR1 SQVTM and CDR2 ANQGSEA.

The CDR3 protein is CAIGVKETQYF. CDR3 sequence (DNA): TGTGCCATAGGGGTCAAAGAGACCCAGTACTTC. V usage is TRBV6-5 and J usage is TRBJ2-5, with D possibly being TRBD1 (5 bases). The CDR3 is made up of 11 amino acids. CDR1 and CDR2 from the germline V gene are MNHEY and SVGAGI. With 10 bases removed from V and 3 bases from J, the gap between germline ends came to 9 bases.

The chain employs TRBV7-2 and TRBJ1-1; D ambiguous. The V end lost 3 bases, the J end lost 3 bases, and 8 bases lay between the germline ends. Germline CDR1 SGHTA, CDR2 FQGNSA. This CDR3 is 13 amino acids long. As DNA, the CDR3 is TGTGCCAGCAGCTTGTTCCGGGACACTGAAGCTTTCTTT. Translation: CASSLFRDTEAFF.

The chain has TRBV5-4 and TRBJ2-2; 7 bases map to TRBD1. Germline CDR1 and CDR2: SGHNT and YYREEE (reference sequence). The CDR3 consists of 16 residues. After removal of 0 bases from V and 5 bases from J, the junction contained 7 bases not matched to a gene. The CDR3 is CASSLGPTGVTGELFF. The CDR3 DNA is TGTGCCAGCAGCTTGGGTCCCACAGGGGTAACCGGGGAGCTGTTTTTT.

The chain is built from TRBV6-5 and TRBJ1-2; 8 bases match TRBD1. Germline CDR1 reads MNHEY; CDR2 reads SVGAGI. The V gene end was trimmed by 6 bases and the J gene end by 4 bases; junction bases not matched to a gene: 10. The CDR3 runs 15 residues. CDR3 residues: CASSREGTGAYGYTF. CDR3 DNA: TGTGCCAGCAGCAGAGAGGGGACAGGAGCCTATGGCTACACCTTC.

The chain joins TRBV13 to TRBJ2-5; a weak D match, TRBD2 (6 bases). The CDR3 extends over 15 amino acids. Per germline, CDR1 PRHDT and CDR2 FYEKMQ (reference sequence). With 1 base removed from V and 5 bases from J, the gap between germline ends came to 14 bases. The CDR3 here is CASSLDRDRGETQYF. In DNA form, the CDR3 reads TGTGCCAGCAGCTTAGATCGGGATCGGGGGGAGACCCAGTACTTC.

CDR3 DNA: TGTGCCAGCAGCGTCCGGGACAGGGTCCACGAGCAGTACTTC. It codes for CASSVRDRVHEQYF. V and J are TRBV7-3 and TRBJ2-7, with 9 bases that match TRBD1. Germline CDR1 and CDR2: SGHTA and FQGTGA. The V and J ends lost 5 bases and 5 bases, in that order; junction bases with no gene match: 7. The CDR3 is 14 amino acids.

V is TRBV29-1 and J is TRBJ1-1; possibly TRBD1 for D (5 bases). The CDR3 is made up of 12 amino acids. Germline assignment: CDR1 SQVTM and CDR2 ANQGSEA. Trimming shortened V by 7 bases and J by 3 bases, and 12 bases separated the two germline ends. The CDR3 DNA reads TGCAGCGCTGGGGGGGTGGACACTGAAGCTTTCTTT. Residues: CSAGGVDTEAFF.

This sequence joins TRBV5-1 and TRBJ1-2; D possibly corresponds to TRBD1 (6 bases). This CDR3 has 15 amino acids. V was cut by 0 bases and J by 7 bases, with 16 bases left in between. Germline-derived CDR1 and CDR2 are SGHRS and YFSETQ. CDR3 sequence (DNA): TGCGCCAGCAGCTTGGAACAGGGAGATCCCCTTGGCTACACCTTC. The encoded protein is CASSLEQGDPLGYTF. The full variable domain, in which reference TRBV5-1 and TRBJ1-2 provide the parts outside the CDR3, is KAGVTQTPRYLIKTRGQQVTLSCSPISGHRSVSWYQQTPGQGLQFLFEYFSETQRNKGNFPGRFSGRQFSNSRSEMNVSTLELGDSALYLCASSLEQGDPLGYTFGSGTRLTVV.

CDR3 DNA: TGTGCCAGCAGCCCCCAGGGACTTATGGGAAAACTGTTTTTT. It is translated as CASSPQGLMGKLFF. The chain joins TRBV9 to TRBJ1-4; perhaps TRBD1 as D (5 bases). Germline CDR1 and CDR2: SGDLS and YYNGEE. Trimming took off 4 bases at V and 10 bases at J, with 17 bases between the two ends. The CDR3 has 14 amino acids. The whole variable domain, remainder taken from reference TRBV9 and TRBJ1-4, is DSGVTQTPKHLITATGQRVTLRCSPRSGDLSVYWYQQSLDQGLQFLIQYYNGEERAKGNILERFSAQQFPDLHSELNLSSLELGDSALYFCASSPQGLMGKLFFGSGTQLSVL.

The gene calls are TRBV21-1 and TRBJ2-1; the table's D call, TRBD2, has no DNA check behind it. TRBV21-1 is tagged as a pseudogene. This CDR3 spans 19 amino acids. CDR3 sequence reads: CASSKLSLLAGVPYNEQFF. The CDR3 region has the DNA TGTGCCAGCAGCAAATTGTCCCTACTAGCGGGAGTTCCCTACAATGAGCAGTTCTTC.

The chain combines TRBV27 with TRBJ2-7; the match to TRBD2 covers 7 bases. Trimming cost V 5 bases and J 1 base; bases outside gene matches: 2. CDR3 length: 13 residues. Germline V CDR1 and CDR2: MNHEY, SMNVEV (reference sequence). The CDR3 is CASSPGGSYEQYF. Written as DNA, the CDR3 is TGTGCCAGCAGTCCCGGGGGGTCCTACGAGCAGTACTTC.

This chain joins TRBV9 and TRBJ2-5; D may be TRBD1 (6 bases). The CDR3 has 14 residues. CDR1 and CDR2 from the germline V gene are SGDLS and YYNGEE. The V end was cut by 0 bases, the J end by 4 bases, with 10 bases between. The CDR3 loop reads CASSVDSRGETQYF. The CDR3 coding sequence is TGTGCCAGCAGCGTAGACAGCAGGGGAGAGACCCAGTACTTC.

The chain recombines TRBV5-4 with TRBJ1-1; 11 positions agree with TRBD1. V lost 4 bases, J lost 4 bases, and 6 bases stayed unmatched. Germline-derived CDR1 and CDR2 are SGHNT and YYREEE (reference sequence). The CDR3 covers 15 residues. CDR3 residues: CASSIGQGAATEAFF. The CDR3 DNA reads as TGTGCCAGCAGCATAGGACAGGGGGCGGCCACTGAAGCTTTCTTT.

The J gene is TRBJ2-3, the V gene TRBV6-6, with D maybe TRBD2 (6 bases). The CDR3 totals 14 residues. CDR1 and CDR2 (germline): MNHNY, SVGAGI (reference sequence). Trimming removed 8 bases at V and 0 bases at J, with 12 bases between. The CDR3 DNA reads TGTGCCAGCGGGCCGGGACTTAGCACAGATACGCAGTATTTT. Translated, it gives CASGPGLSTDTQYF.

The chain combines TRBV5-1 with TRBJ1-6; tentative D call: TRBD1 (6 bases). V dropped 1 base and J dropped 11 bases, with 13 bases sitting between them. The CDR3 spans 14 residues. Germline V gene sequence: CDR1 SGHRS, CDR2 YFSETQ. This chain's CDR3 is CASSLPGAGTPLHF. As DNA, the CDR3 is TGCGCCAGCAGCTTGCCAGGGGCGGGAACACCCCTCCACTTT. Drawing the rest from reference TRBV5-1 and TRBJ1-6, the complete variable domain is KAGVTQTPRYLIKTRGQQVTLSCSPISGHRSVSWYQQTPGQGLQFLFEYFSETQRNKGNFPGRFSGRQFSNSRSEMNVSTLELGDSALYLCASSLPGAGTPLHFGNGTRLTVT.

The chain joins TRBV10-3 to TRBJ2-1, with 10 bases matching TRBD2. There are 15 residues in the CDR3. Per germline, CDR1 ENHRY and CDR2 SYGVKD. Trimming cost V 3 bases and J 7 bases; bases outside gene matches: 6. The CDR3 region is CAISESSGGGNEQFF. CDR3 nucleotides: TGTGCCATCAGTGAATCCAGCGGGGGGGGAAATGAGCAGTTCTTC.

The rearrangement uses TRBV5-1 and TRBJ2-7; 7 bases are shared with TRBD2. The J segment lost 3 bases and the V segment lost 4 bases, leaving 10 bases of the junction unmatched. This CDR3 spans 15 amino acids. Germline loops: CDR1 SGHRS, CDR2 YFSETQ. CDR3 in amino acids: CASSPGLRGDYEQYF. In DNA form, the CDR3 reads TGCGCCAGCAGCCCGGGACTACGCGGGGACTACGAGCAGTACTTC.

The chain uses TRBV30 and TRBJ2-1; the D gene is possibly TRBD1 (6 bases). The CDR3 totals 13 residues. In germline, CDR1 is GTSNPN, CDR2 SVGIG (reference sequence). With 5 bases removed from V and 2 bases from J, the gap between germline ends came to 10 bases. This CDR3 reads CAWHDRPYNEQFF. For the CDR3, the DNA is TGTGCCTGGCATGACAGGCCCTACAATGAGCAGTTCTTC.

This chain links TRBV5-6 with TRBJ2-6, with TRBD1 matching over 10 bases. From germline, CDR1 is SGHDT and CDR2 YYEEEE. CDR3 length equals 17 residues. Trimming took 2 bases from V and 2 from J; bases not matched to a gene: 4. The CDR3 region is CASSFRQGATGANVLTF. CDR3 nucleotide sequence: TGTGCCAGCAGCTTTCGACAGGGGGCAACTGGGGCCAACGTCCTGACTTTC.

The V call is TRBV4-3, the J call TRBJ2-2; maybe TRBD2 (6 bases). Germline CDR1 reads LGHNA; CDR2 reads YSLEER. The CDR3 is made up of 18 amino acids. Trimming shortened V by 1 base and J by 2 bases, and 17 bases separated the two germline ends. This CDR3 reads CASSQGVWDSRNTGELFF. The CDR3 region has the DNA TGCGCCAGCAGCCAAGGTGTGTGGGACTCCAGAAACACCGGGGAGCTGTTTTTT.